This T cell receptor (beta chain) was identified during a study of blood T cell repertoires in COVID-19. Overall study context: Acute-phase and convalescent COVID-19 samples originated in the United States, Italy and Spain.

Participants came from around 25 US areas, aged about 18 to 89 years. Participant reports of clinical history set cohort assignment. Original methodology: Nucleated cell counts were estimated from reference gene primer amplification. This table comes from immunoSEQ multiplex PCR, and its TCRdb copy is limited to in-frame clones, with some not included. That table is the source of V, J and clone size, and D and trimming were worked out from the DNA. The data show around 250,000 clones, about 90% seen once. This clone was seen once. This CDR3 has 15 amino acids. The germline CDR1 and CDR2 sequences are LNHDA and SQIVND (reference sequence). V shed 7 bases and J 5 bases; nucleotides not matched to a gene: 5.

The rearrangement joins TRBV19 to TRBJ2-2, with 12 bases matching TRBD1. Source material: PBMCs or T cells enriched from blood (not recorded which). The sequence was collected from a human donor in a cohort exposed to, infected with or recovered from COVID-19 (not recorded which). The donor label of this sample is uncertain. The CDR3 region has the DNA TGTGCCAGTATCCCGGGACAGGGGGCTACCGGGGAGCTGTTTTTT. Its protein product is CASIPGQGATGELFF.